A selection of T cell receptor beta chains follows, all from one sample in a study of blood T cells in healthy people across ages. TCRdb itself ran the 5' RACE reads through MiXCR, one entry per CDR3 protein. The profile shows around 900,000 distinct CDR3 sequences, just over 50% of them singletons. The sample consisted of blood. These receptors all stem from a woman aged 60-75 years in good health. Both conserved end residues are part of each CDR3. The order of the fields is CDR3 length, J gene, V gene, D gene, CDR3 protein. The D gene is left open where the match is weak.

15	TRBJ2-4	TRBV18	-	CASSPPRGGGNIQYF
12	TRBJ1-5	TRBV12-5	-	CASGIKVQPQHF
12	TRBJ2-5	TRBV6-6	-	CATGLRVETQYF
13	TRBJ2-1	TRBV29-1	-	CSVEATGTAFQFF
17	TRBJ2-3	TRBV7-2	-	CASSVRTLASSTDTQYF
13	TRBJ1-6	TRBV6-5	-	CASSSARASPLHF
15	TRBJ1-6	TRBV28	-	CASSFIGGRDSPLHF
16	-	TRBV20-1	TRBD2	CSARGPLAGMRYEQYF
13	TRBJ1-4	TRBV28	-	CASSPAGNEKLFF
13	TRBJ2-5	TRBV2	-	CASRVGGEETQYF
11	TRBJ2-7	TRBV20-1	-	CSANTGYEQYF
14	TRBJ1-1	TRBV6-5	TRBD1	CASSPPGGRAEAFF
15	TRBJ2-1	TRBV27	TRBD2	CASSLLAGGHDEQFF
13	TRBJ1-4	TRBV11-1	-	CAGSLNRDEKLFF
14	TRBJ2-7	TRBV19	-	CASRDGPASYEQYF
16	-	TRBV20-1	TRBD2	CSAAPSSGRDLYEQYF
12	TRBJ2-3	TRBV9	TRBD2	CASSGAGDAQYF
13	TRBJ2-3	TRBV7-6	TRBD1	CASSPPGQGSKYF
14	TRBJ2-6	TRBV2	-	CASTISSGANVLTF
15	TRBJ2-7	TRBV11-3	-	CASSLVGRHSYEQYF